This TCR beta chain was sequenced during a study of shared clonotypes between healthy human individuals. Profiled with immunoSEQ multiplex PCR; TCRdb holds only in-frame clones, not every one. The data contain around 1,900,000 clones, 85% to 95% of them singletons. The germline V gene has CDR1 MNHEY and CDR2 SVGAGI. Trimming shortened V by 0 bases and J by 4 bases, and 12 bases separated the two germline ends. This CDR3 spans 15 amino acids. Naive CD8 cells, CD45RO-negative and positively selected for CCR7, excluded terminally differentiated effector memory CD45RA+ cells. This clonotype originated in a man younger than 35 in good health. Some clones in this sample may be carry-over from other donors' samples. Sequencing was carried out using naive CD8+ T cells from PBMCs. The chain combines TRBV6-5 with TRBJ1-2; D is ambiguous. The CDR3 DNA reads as TGTGCCAGCAGTTACTCGGAACTTGGGAGCTATGGCTACACCTTC. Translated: CASSYSELGSYGYTF.